This T cell receptor (beta chain) originates from a study of human T cells and chemical hapten exposure. Study-level information: Cases of alopecia areata, totalis or universalis occurred in a predominantly female patient group. Study-level results: The study found that DPC sensitization did not change TCRs above 1 in 1000 frequency.

The time point here: patch test 1, 2 weeks after DPC sensitization. Treatment noted: therapeutic diphenylcyclopropenone sensitization with weekly scalp DPC. Blood was drawn before each patch test was applied. One entry per CDR3 protein, called by TCRdb with MiXCR from the RACE reads. Of some 170,000 distinct CDR3 sequences listed, about 20% are singletons. This clonotype was seen only a few times. Its antigen is unidentified. The CDR3 covers 12 residues. V lost 6 bases, J lost 6 bases, and 12 bases lay in between. The germline V gene has CDR1 MNHEY and CDR2 SVGAGI. The gene calls are TRBV6-5 and TRBJ2-7; no clear D. The TCR was taken from a woman aged 50 to 65 with alopecia areata. Some clones in this sample may be carry-over from other donors' samples. The sample consisted of whole blood, taken in connection with sensitization to the hapten diphenylcyclopropenone (DPC). CDR3: CASSPELGEQYF. CDR3 nucleotides: TGTGCCAGCAGCCCGGAGCTGGGCGAGCAGTACTTC.